This T cell receptor beta chain was sequenced during a study of shared clonotypes between healthy human individuals. The CDR3 length is 14 residues. The germline V gene encodes CDR1 LNHDA and CDR2 SQIVND (reference sequence). The V and J ends lost 7 bases and 5 bases, in that order; junction bases with no gene match: 6. The authors divided CD4+ cells into CD45RA+ naive and CD45RA-negative memory subsets. On sorted subsets, replicate PCRs used approximately 190 ng DNA, or tens of thousands of T cell genomes. The data were produced by immunoSEQ multiplex PCR, yet TCRdb's version contains in-frame clones alone and is incomplete. The table includes 2 million to 2.5 million clones, 90% to 96% detected once.

V and J are TRBV19 and TRBJ1-4; the match to TRBD1 covers 8 bases. Sequenced sample: naive CD4+ T cells sorted from blood. Subset reported: CD45RA+ positively selected. This receptor was taken from a man aged 18 to 29 in good health. This chain's CDR3 is CASTRTGLNEKLFF. The CDR3 DNA reads TGTGCCAGTACCCGGACAGGGCTGAATGAAAAACTGTTTTTT. Filled out from reference TRBV19 and TRBJ1-4, the complete variable domain reads DGGITQSPKYLFRKEGQNVTLSCEQNLNHDAMYWYRQDPGQGLRLIYYSQIVNDFQKGDIAEGYSVSREKKESFPLTVTSAQKNPTAFYLCASTRTGLNEKLFFGSGTQLSVL.